Following are 10 T cell receptor beta chains from one sample sequenced in a study of cytomegalovirus exposure and HLA in healthy donors. Primers for the PCR totalled 60 Vbeta and 13 Jbeta. TCRdb's copy holds only in-frame clones and misses some; the assay was immunoSEQ multiplex PCR. This table holds about 72,000 clones, 65% to 80% found once. The sample taken for sequencing was PBMCs. Receptors were obtained from a man between 35 and 55 years old in good health and CMV-seropositive.

The V call is TRBV5-1, the J call TRBJ2-7; D perhaps matches TRBD1 (6 bases). The CDR3 loop spans 16 amino acids. V lost 4 bases, J lost 6 bases, and 23 bases lay in between. Germline loops: CDR1 SGHRS, CDR2 YFSETQ. CDR3 amino acids: CASSPDSGTITGEQYF. For the CDR3, the DNA is TGCGCCAGCAGCCCGGATTCTGGGACAATAACAGGCGAGCAGTACTTC.

The chain joins TRBV6-1 to TRBJ2-1; 16 positions agree with TRBD2. Germline-derived CDR1 and CDR2 are MNHNS and SASEGT. V shed 2 bases, J shed 8 bases, and the junction held 6 bases outside the gene matches. CDR3 length equals 17 residues. CDR3 sequence: CASSERGTSGGAYEQFF. The CDR3 nucleotides are TGTGCCAGCAGTGAACGTGGGACTAGCGGGGGGGCCTATGAGCAGTTCTTC.

V usage is TRBV7-8 and J usage is TRBJ2-3; D unclear. V gave up 5 bases and J gave up 6 bases, with 9 bases separating them. CDR3 length: 12 amino acids. CDR1 and CDR2 (germline): SGHVS, FQNEAQ. The CDR3, as DNA: TGTGCCAGCAGCCCCCATGAGGATACGCAGTATTTT. Amino acid sequence: CASSPHEDTQYF.

This clone came up once. The V gene is TRBV6-5, the J gene TRBJ1-6, with D perhaps TRBD1 (6 bases). V lost 2 bases to trimming and J lost 10 bases, with 15 bases between them. This CDR3 has 15 residues. Germline V CDR1 and CDR2: MNHEY, SVGAGI. In nucleotides, the CDR3 is TGTGCCAGCAGTTACACTCAGGGGTACGGGTCACCCCTCCACTTT. It translates to CASSYTQGYGSPLHF.

In this sample, this clone turned up a few times. This chain joins TRBV7-2 and TRBJ2-3; 10 nucleotides match TRBD2. The CDR3 length is 15 residues. V was clipped by 4 bases and J by 5 bases; unmatched bases: 6. The germline gives CDR1 SGHTA, CDR2 FQGNSA. The CDR3 region is CASSWTSGAVDTQYF. The DNA of the CDR3 is TGTGCCAGCAGCTGGACTAGCGGCGCCGTAGATACGCAGTATTTT.

The V call is TRBV7-6, the J call TRBJ2-5, with 9 bases that match TRBD2. Germline V lookup: CDR1 SGHVS, CDR2 FNYEAQ. The CDR3 contains 14 residues. V dropped 6 bases and J dropped 0; count of bases not matched to a gene: 2. The CDR3 loop is CASSPSGNQETQYF. As DNA, the CDR3 is TGTGCCAGCAGTCCTAGCGGGAACCAAGAGACCCAGTACTTC.

A few counts support this clone. This sequence joins TRBV4-2 and TRBJ1-1; D is ambiguous. V dropped 0 bases and J dropped 3 bases, with 11 bases sitting between them. Germline V gene lookup returns CDR1 LGHNA and CDR2 YNFKEQ. CDR3 size: 15 residues. The DNA of the CDR3 is TGTGCCAGCAGCCAAGACCTGACCGGGGACACTGAAGCTTTCTTT. Protein sequence: CASSQDLTGDTEAFF.

The V gene is TRBV5-1, the J gene TRBJ2-5; 7 nucleotides match TRBD2. The CDR3 is made up of 15 amino acids. The trim removed 3 bases at V and 2 bases at J, leaving 7 bases unmatched. Germline values: CDR1 SGHRS, CDR2 YFSETQ. CDR3 loop: CASSSGGGLQETQYF. The DNA for the CDR3 is TGCGCCAGCAGCTCCGGCGGGGGACTTCAAGAGACCCAGTACTTC.

The genes are TRBV5-1 and TRBJ2-1, with D perhaps matching TRBD2 (6 bases). The CDR3 consists of 18 residues. Germline V gene data show CDR1 as SGHRS and CDR2 as YFSETQ. Trimming pared 0 bases from V and 7 bases from J, leaving 23 bases between. CDR3 bases: TGCGCCAGCAGCTTGGACCCCACCGGGACTCGGGCAGGGAATGAGCAGTTCTTC. Its translation: CASSLDPTGTRAGNEQFF.

The chain combines TRBV30 with TRBJ2-2; no reliable D call. Trimming left V 1 base short and J 6 bases short, with 3 bases between. This CDR3 contains 11 residues. Germline CDR1 is GTSNPN and CDR2 is SVGIG (reference sequence). CDR3 residues: CAWSASGELFF. The CDR3 nucleotides are TGTGCCTGGAGTGCGTCCGGGGAGCTGTTTTTT.